This T cell receptor (beta chain) stems from a study of cytomegalovirus exposure and HLA in healthy donors. Study-wide points: The authors enumerated roughly 160 TCR beta chains as linked to cytomegalovirus.

With respect to this clone: As yet, its antigen is unknown.

CDR1 and CDR2 (germline): SGHRS, YFSETQ. V shed 3 bases and J 0 bases; nucleotides not matched to a gene: 3. CDR3 length equals 15 residues. Repertoires were generated with immunoSEQ multiplex PCR, while TCRdb's copy carries only in-frame clones and drops some. The sample has fewer than 250,000 clones; roughly 88% are singletons. The chain links TRBV5-1 to TRBJ1-1; 9 bases align to TRBD1. The sample comprised PBMCs. The sequence derives from a woman in her 30s in good health and CMV-seropositive. The CDR3 region has the DNA TGCGCCAGCAGCTCTGGACAGGGGATGAACACTGAAGCTTTCTTT. Protein product: CASSSGQGMNTEAFF.